This T cell receptor beta chain was documented in a study of metastatic and nonmetastatic thyroid tumors. About the research overall: From malignant and benign thyroid patients, repertoires in blood and in tumor or nodule tissue were compared.

CDR3 length: 13 amino acids. CDR1 SGHTA and CDR2 FQGNSA come from the germline V gene. V was trimmed by 5 bases and J by 0 bases, leaving 5 bases between them. With MiXCR, TCRdb reprocessed the PCR reads. The sample has some 20,000 clones; about 30% are singletons. There were no patients who had received any treatment before thyroid surgery. The chain carries TRBV7-2 and TRBJ1-3, with D uncertain. This TCR was sampled from a female donor with papillary thyroid cancer or a benign thyroid nodule (not recorded which). Some clones in this sample may be carry-over from other donors' samples. The sequenced sample consisted of tumor tissue. The CDR3 sequence: CASSTNSGNTIYF. In nucleotides, the CDR3 is TGTGCCAGCAGCACTAACTCTGGAAACACCATATATTTT.